Listed here are 27 T cell receptor beta chains from one sample, sequenced in a study of OX40 agonist ivuxolimab in advanced cancers. TCRdb's copy holds only in-frame clones and misses some; the assay was immunoSEQ multiplex PCR. Counted here are tens of thousands of clones, roughly 89% occurring once; the ten biggest clones make up around 0.8%. The sample in question was CD4+ or CD8+ T cells sorted from blood, obtained in a trial of the OX40 agonist ivuxolimab. Receptor source: an adult with an advanced solid tumor such as melanoma, head and neck, liver or kidney cancer.

J is TRBJ2-6 and V is TRBV6-6; D unresolved. The V and J ends lost 8 bases and 2 bases respectively, with 4 bases between them. Germline-derived CDR1 and CDR2 are MNHNY and SVGAGI (reference sequence). CDR3 length equals 12 residues. CDR3 in DNA: TGTGCCAGCGCCACTGGGGCCAACGTCCTGACTTTC. Encoded protein: CASATGANVLTF.

The genes are TRBV7-9 and TRBJ2-3; 9 bases fit TRBD2. J was trimmed by 2 bases and V by 2 bases; bases with no gene match: 2. CDR1 and CDR2 from the germline V gene are SEHNR and FQNEAQ (reference sequence). CDR3 length: 15 amino acids. CDR3 DNA: TGTGCCAGCAGCTTACTAGCGGGGTTCACAGATACGCAGTATTTT. It codes for CASSLLAGFTDTQYF.

This clone was detected only once. This chain uses TRBV11-3 with TRBJ2-2; 10 bases map to TRBD2. The CDR3 is 15 residues long. The J segment lost 6 bases and the V segment lost 5 bases, leaving 6 bases of the junction unmatched. Germline-derived CDR1 and CDR2 are SGHNT and YENEEA. The CDR3 nucleotides are TGTGCCAGCAGCCTCCTAGCGGGAGTGGCCGGGGAGCTGTTTTTT. Protein product: CASSLLAGVAGELFF.

The rearrangement links TRBV5-1 to TRBJ2-7; the D call may be TRBD1 or TRBD2 (5 bases each). Germline-derived CDR1 and CDR2 are SGHRS and YFSETQ. The CDR3 sequence is 15 residues long. V was trimmed by 3 bases and J by 4 bases, leaving 17 bases between them. This CDR3 is CASSSRGIPLYEQYF. In DNA, the CDR3 is TGCGCCAGCAGCTCTCGGGGCATCCCTCTTTACGAGCAGTACTTC. Drawing the rest from reference TRBV5-1 and TRBJ2-7, the complete variable domain is KAGVTQTPRYLIKTRGQQVTLSCSPISGHRSVSWYQQTPGQGLQFLFEYFSETQRNKGNFPGRFSGRQFSNSRSEMNVSTLELGDSALYLCASSSRGIPLYEQYFGPGTRLTVT.

A few counts support this clone. The chain is built from TRBV30 and TRBJ2-2; D gene uncertain. The CDR3 sequence is 13 residues long. V lost 3 bases and J 7 bases, leaving 12 bases between the germline ends. In germline, CDR1 is GTSNPN, CDR2 SVGIG (reference sequence). The CDR3, as DNA: TGTGCCTGGAGACTATCCCTGGGCGGGGAGCTGTTTTTT. This encodes CAWRLSLGGELFF. Together with reference TRBV30 and TRBJ2-2, the CDR3 gives the full variable domain: SQTIHQWPATLVQPVGSPLSLECTVEGTSNPNLYWYRQAAGRGLQLLFYSVGIGQISSEVPQNLSASRPQDRQFILSSKKLLLSDSGFYLCAWRLSLGGELFFGEGSRLTVL.

The count of this clone is one. The chain carries TRBV18 and TRBJ2-1; 11 nucleotides align to TRBD2. This CDR3 comprises 14 residues. Germline V CDR1 and CDR2: KGHSH, LQKENI. V shed 1 base, J shed 10 bases, and the junction held 3 bases outside the gene matches. In DNA form, the CDR3 reads TGTGCCAGCTCACCACTAGCGGGAGGGCCGGAGCAGTTCTTC. Translated, it gives CASSPLAGGPEQFF.

This sequence joins TRBV5-1 and TRBJ2-3; 9 bases agree with TRBD2. J was trimmed by 6 bases and V by 0 bases; bases with no gene match: 2. This CDR3 spans 14 amino acids. Germline CDR1 SGHRS, CDR2 YFSETQ. CDR3 in DNA: TGCGCCAGCAGCTTGGTAGCGGGGGTTGATACGCAGTATTTT. It yields the protein CASSLVAGVDTQYF.

This sequence joins TRBV9 and TRBJ2-5, with TRBD2 identical over 8 bases. The CDR3 runs to 16 residues. CDR1 SGDLS and CDR2 YYNGEE come from the germline V gene. After removal of 3 bases from V and 2 bases from J, the junction contained 9 bases not matched to a gene. CDR3 protein: CASSAGGVRRQETQYF. Written as DNA, the CDR3 is TGTGCCAGCAGCGCCGGGGGGGTTAGGAGGCAAGAGACCCAGTACTTC. The full variable domain, completed using reference TRBV9 and TRBJ2-5, is DSGVTQTPKHLITATGQRVTLRCSPRSGDLSVYWYQQSLDQGLQFLIQYYNGEERAKGNILERFSAQQFPDLHSELNLSSLELGDSALYFCASSAGGVRRQETQYFGPGTRLLVL.

The chain combines TRBV4-1 with TRBJ1-4, with D perhaps TRBD1 (5 bases). CDR1 is MGHRA, CDR2 YSYEKL, per germline. Trimming cost V 4 bases and J 3 bases, with 15 bases left between them. The CDR3 consists of 16 residues. CDR3 sequence reads: CASSRVQRTSNEKLFF. DNA for the CDR3: TGCGCCAGCAGCCGGGTACAGCGGACATCTAATGAAAAACTGTTTTTT.

This clone was observed a few times. The chain couples TRBV6-5 to TRBJ1-2; D is perhaps TRBD1 (5 bases). Germline V gene lookup returns CDR1 MNHEY and CDR2 SVGAGI. The length of the CDR3 is 10 residues. The V end was cut by 11 bases, the J end by 7 bases, with 11 bases between. CDR3 protein: CAAGRGGYTF. CDR3 nucleotides: TGTGCCGCCGGGAGGGGTGGCTACACCTTC.

For the CDR3, the DNA is TGTGCCAGCAGCCGCCGCGGGGGCCAGGGCACTGAAGCTTTCTTT. Translated: CASSRRGGQGTEAFF. The chain joins TRBV9 to TRBJ1-1; a weak D match, TRBD1 (6 bases). V lost 4 bases, J lost 4 bases, and 17 bases lay in between. The germline gives CDR1 SGDLS, CDR2 YYNGEE. The CDR3 covers 15 residues.

The chain combines TRBV7-9 with TRBJ2-1; 8 bases fit TRBD2. Losses at the gene ends were 4 bases for V and 11 bases for J; bases not matched to a gene: 10. Germline V gene lookup returns CDR1 SEHNR and CDR2 FQNEAQ (reference sequence). CDR3 length: 14 residues. This CDR3 is CASSSSDAGGQQFF. For the CDR3, the DNA is TGTGCCAGCAGCTCCTCGGATGCGGGGGGTCAGCAGTTCTTC. The full variable domain, its missing parts supplied by reference TRBV7-9 and TRBJ2-1, is DTGVSQNPRHKITKRGQNVTFRCDPISEHNRLYWYRQTLGQGPEFLTYFQNEAQLEKSRLLSDRFSAERPKGSFSTLEIQRTEQGDSAMYLCASSSSDAGGQQFFGPGTRLTVL.

The gene calls are TRBV5-1 and TRBJ2-1; 10 nucleotides line up with TRBD2. The CDR3 sequence is 15 residues long. Germline values: CDR1 SGHRS, CDR2 YFSETQ. Germline trimming cut 5 bases from V and 10 bases from J; bases unmatched to any gene: 12. The chain's CDR3 is CASRAIAIAGGEQFF. DNA of the CDR3: TGCGCCAGCAGAGCCATCGCTATAGCGGGAGGCGAGCAGTTCTTC.

This chain uses TRBV5-1 with TRBJ2-1, with D perhaps TRBD1 (6 bases). With 4 bases removed from V and 10 bases from J, the gap between germline ends came to 18 bases. In germline, CDR1 is SGHRS, CDR2 YFSETQ. This CDR3 contains 14 residues. Here the CDR3 DNA reads TGCGCCAGCAGCCTGAGGGCTGAAGGGGGAGAGCAGTTCTTC. Its protein product is CASSLRAEGGEQFF.

The chain links TRBV6-1 to TRBJ1-4, with unresolved D. The CDR3 is 12 amino acids. Germline CDR1 reads MNHNS; CDR2 reads SASEGT. V lost 8 bases, J lost 8 bases, and 12 bases lay in between. Here the CDR3 DNA reads TGTGCCAGCCGGTCCCTGCGGGAAAAACTGTTTTTT. Its protein is CASRSLREKLFF.

The rearrangement uses TRBV19 and TRBJ2-7, with D tentatively TRBD1 (5 bases). The CDR3 covers 13 residues. Germline assignment: CDR1 LNHDA and CDR2 SQIVND (reference sequence). Trimming stripped 8 bases from V and 7 bases from J, with 18 bases between. CDR3 bases: TGTGCCAGTGCAGGGTCCCTAGGTGGGGAGCAGTACTTC. It codes for CASAGSLGGEQYF. Supplemented by reference TRBV19 and TRBJ2-7, the full variable domain reads DGGITQSPKYLFRKEGQNVTLSCEQNLNHDAMYWYRQDPGQGLRLIYYSQIVNDFQKGDIAEGYSVSREKKESFPLTVTSAQKNPTAFYLCASAGSLGGEQYFGPGTRLTVT.

The chain combines TRBV7-2 with TRBJ1-2; no clear D gene. V was cut by 2 bases and J by 6 bases, with 10 bases left in between. The V gene's germline CDR1 is SGHTA and CDR2 FQGNSA. The CDR3 sequence is 13 residues long. In DNA form, the CDR3 reads TGTGCCAGCAGCTTATATCCGGAGGATGGCTACACCTTC. It codes for CASSLYPEDGYTF.

On this clone itself: The same CDR3 also results from other DNA sequences found in this sample. The chain employs TRBV5-1 and TRBJ1-3, with D unresolved. This CDR3 region has 13 residues. Germline V lookup: CDR1 SGHRS, CDR2 YFSETQ. The V end lost 3 bases, the J end lost 2 bases, and 6 bases lay between the germline ends. The CDR3 nucleotides read TGCGCCAGCAGCTCCTCTCCTGGAAACACCATATATTTT. Translated, it gives CASSSSPGNTIYF.

This chain links TRBV27 with TRBJ2-2; 7 bases fit TRBD2. Germline CDR1 and CDR2: MNHEY and SMNVEV (reference sequence). The CDR3 is 17 residues long. V was clipped by 0 bases and J by 0 bases; unmatched bases: 4. DNA of the CDR3: TGTGCCAGCAGTTTATCTGGCGGGAGCTCGAACACCGGGGAGCTGTTTTTT. Its protein product is CASSLSGGSSNTGELFF.

The chain recombines TRBV28 with TRBJ1-1; 10 bases line up with TRBD1. This CDR3 comprises 15 residues. Germline CDR1 reads MDHEN; CDR2 reads SYDVKM. J lost 1 base, V lost 6 bases, and 5 bases had no gene match. CDR3 loop: CASRATGGQNTEAFF. The CDR3 DNA is TGTGCCAGCAGGGCGACAGGGGGCCAGAACACTGAAGCTTTCTTT.

The chain recombines TRBV7-6 with TRBJ2-2, with unresolved D. Germline CDR1 is SGHVS and CDR2 is FNYEAQ. Between the trimmed V and J ends, which lost 2 bases and 6 bases, there was a span of 10 bases. The CDR3 is 14 amino acids. CDR3 residues: CASSLSGSAGELFF. CDR3 sequence (DNA): TGTGCCAGCAGCTTATCGGGTTCGGCCGGGGAGCTGTTTTTT.

V and J are TRBV7-9 and TRBJ2-2, with D possibly TRBD1 on 5 matching bases. Trimming took 4 bases from V and 6 from J, leaving 15 bases between them. Germline assignment: CDR1 SEHNR and CDR2 FQNEAQ (reference sequence). The CDR3 runs 15 residues. CDR3 amino acids: CASSYRSRTPGELFF. CDR3 in DNA: TGTGCCAGCAGCTACAGGTCCAGAACGCCCGGGGAGCTGTTTTTT.

The chain uses TRBV27 and TRBJ2-7; D is uncertain. The germline V and J ends were trimmed by 5 bases and 6 bases, with 20 bases remaining between them. Germline CDR1 is MNHEY and CDR2 is SMNVEV (reference sequence). The CDR3 runs to 15 residues. For the CDR3, the DNA is TGTGCCAGCAGTCCCAGACCCCGAATATTAAGCGAGCAGTACTTC. It codes for CASSPRPRILSEQYF.

This clone occurred once. J is TRBJ2-5 and V is TRBV5-1; the match to TRBD2 covers 8 bases. V dropped 4 bases and J dropped 2; count of bases not matched to a gene: 4. Germline V gives CDR1 SGHRS, CDR2 YFSETQ. This CDR3 contains 14 residues. The CDR3 bases are TGCGCCAGCAGCCCCACTAGCGGTCAAGAGACCCAGTACTTC. This encodes CASSPTSGQETQYF.

The chain combines TRBV5-1 with TRBJ1-2; 8 nucleotides align to TRBD1. CDR3 size: 15 residues. The V gene's germline CDR1 is SGHRS and CDR2 YFSETQ. V was clipped by 4 bases and J by 1 base; unmatched bases: 6. The CDR3 DNA sequence: TGCGCCAGCAGCCCGTGGACAGGGAATAACTATGGCTACACCTTC. As protein: CASSPWTGNNYGYTF.

V and J are TRBV7-9 and TRBJ2-5; possible D gene TRBD2, 6 bases. There are 14 residues in the CDR3. Germline V gives CDR1 SEHNR, CDR2 FQNEAQ (reference sequence). The V and J ends lost 0 bases and 5 bases respectively, with 10 bases between them. The CDR3 here is CASSLAIGGETQYF. The CDR3 DNA reads as TGTGCCAGCAGCTTAGCGATTGGGGGGGAGACCCAGTACTTC.

V usage is TRBV18 and J usage is TRBJ1-1, with D possibly TRBD1 on 5 matching bases. CDR3 length equals 13 residues. The V gene lost 5 bases and the J gene lost 1 base, with 8 bases spanning the gap. Germline values: CDR1 KGHSH, CDR2 LQKENI. CDR3 sequence: CASSAGQNTEAFF. The CDR3 bases are TGTGCCAGCTCAGCAGGACAGAACACTGAAGCTTTCTTT.